This TCR beta chain was recorded in a study of cytomegalovirus exposure and HLA in healthy donors (dated by TCRdb to the late 2010s). With regard to the full study: The 650 to 750 repertoires of the first cohort and the approximately 130 validation repertoires were produced on the same platform, according to a later analysis. The study aimed to test whether cataloging public T cell receptors could reveal signatures of past pathogen exposure. Besides the first cohort of roughly 700 subjects, a separate validation cohort made up of 120 different subjects was used. High-throughput TCR immunosequencing, statistical association of individual TCRs with disease status, and machine learning were combined to predict cytomegalovirus infection status. General conclusions and limits of the study: All 120 or so repertoires were used to score co-occurrence in the validation cohort in a later analysis, because that analysis had no HLA typing for the cohort. In a later analysis, TCRs clustered in the first cohort were found to also tend to co-occur in the roughly 130 validation repertoires, with over 90% of cluster scores above 0. A total of fewer than 200 TCR beta chains were listed by the study as associated with cytomegalovirus. It was suggested by the authors that the approach could potentially be generalized to other disease states and immunological phenotypes. Most TCR sequences were seen in very few donors, while some public TCRs were found in many individuals. Three of the identified cytomegalovirus-associated TCR beta chains were confirmed in vitro to be specific for cytomegalovirus antigens. The classifier was reported to diagnose cytomegalovirus status with high specificity and sensitivity in both the original cohort and the validation cohort.

The donors were included in the validation cohort of over a hundred subjects, a group kept apart from the 666-subject first cohort. As to this clone: It lacks a known antigen. No per-base quality is available; no much larger clone lies one base away.

Library prep was done by the immunoSEQ multiplex PCR assay. The source study handled its data this way. To diagnose cytomegalovirus status from the catalog of TCR beta chain sequences, a statistical classification framework was built. Imported from immuneACCESS, the table was reduced by TCRdb to in-frame sequences with V and J called. These copies leave out some clones; in studies compared against another copy, an unresolved V gene accounts for under half, and the cause of the remainder is not known. That table is the source of V, J and clone size, and D and trimming were worked out from the DNA. The sample includes 90,000 to 150,000 clones, with around 87% observed a single time. The top ten clones comprise about 6% of the sample. The sequence was collected from a young woman in good health and CMV-seropositive. The sample consisted of PBMCs.

The DNA sequence is as follows: TGTGCCATCAGTGAGCTGTCGGGGGAGCAGTTCTTC. The resulting protein is CAISELSGEQFF. The sequence joins TRBV10-3 to TRBJ2-1; matching of 5 bases hints at TRBD2 as the D gene. V loses 2 bases, J loses 10 bases, and the germline ends lie 9 bases apart. Per the germline V gene, ENHRY is the CDR1 and SYGVKD is the CDR2. The CDR3, from cysteine to phenylalanine, totals 12 residues. Just the 36-base CDR3 DNA is kept, in frame starting at base 1.